One sample yielded the 3 T cell receptor beta chains listed below, sequenced in a study of beta chain features in type 1 diabetes. Which antigens these TCRs recognize remains unknown. Overall study findings and caveats: People with Type 1 diabetes carried modestly yet significantly shorter TCRB CDR3s in all four CD4+ subsets.

Sequenced material consisted of expressed TCRB transcripts (all of the isolated RNA was reverse transcribed). Sequenced by immunoSEQ multiplex PCR; TCRdb stores in-frame clones only, minus some. Here the sample spans about 340,000 clones, around 9% being singletons. The sequenced sample was central memory CD4+ T cells from blood. Source of these receptors: a young man with type 1 diabetes.

This clone came up many times. The sample carries other DNA sequences with the same CDR3. The genes are TRBV5-4 and TRBJ2-1; D remains ambiguous. V was trimmed by 2 bases and J by 4 bases, leaving 7 bases between them. The CDR3 sequence is 13 residues long. CDR1 and CDR2 (germline): SGHNT, YYREEE (reference sequence). CDR3 sequence: CASSFTEYNEQFF. DNA of the CDR3: TGTGCCAGCAGCTTCACAGAGTACAATGAGCAGTTCTTC. Full variable domain (remainder filled in from reference TRBV5-4 and TRBJ2-1): ETGVTQSPTHLIKTRGQQVTLRCSSQSGHNTVSWYQQALGQGPQFIFQYYREEENGRGNFPPRFSGLQFPNYSSELNVNALELDDSALYLCASSFTEYNEQFFGPGTRLTVL.

This clone occurred a few times. Other DNA sequences in this specimen translate into the identical CDR3. The gene calls are TRBV20-1 and TRBJ2-3; D not resolved. The CDR3 contains 10 residues. V was cut by 6 bases and J by 2 bases, with 3 bases left in between. Per germline, CDR1 DFQATT and CDR2 SNEGSKA (reference sequence). This chain's CDR3 is CSANTDTQYF. The CDR3 DNA is TGCAGTGCCAACACAGATACGCAGTATTTT.

This clone was picked up a small number of times. V gene TRBV6-1 combines with J gene TRBJ1-5; D is unclear. The ends were cut back, 3 bases at V and 0 bases at J, with 9 bases in the middle. CDR3 length equals 15 residues. Germline loops: CDR1 MNHNS, CDR2 SASEGT. The CDR3 bases are TGTGCCAGCAGTGACCAACTATATAGCAATCAGCCCCAGCATTTT. This translates into CASSDQLYSNQPQHF.